One sample yielded the 7 T cell receptor beta chains listed below, sequenced in a study of tumor-infiltrating lymphocytes in localized non-small cell lung cancer. The protocol was immunoSEQ multiplex PCR, while the TCRdb copy is restricted to in-frame clones and leaves out a portion. The sample shows around 14,000 clones, roughly 76% of them seen only once. The source material was lung tumor tissue. The receptors originated from a human donor with non-small cell lung cancer.

This chain uses TRBV6-5 with TRBJ1-1, with D perhaps matching TRBD1 (5 bases). The CDR3 has 14 amino acids. Per the germline V gene, CDR1 is MNHEY and CDR2 is SVGAGI. The V end lost 7 bases, the J end lost 1 base, and 13 bases lay between the germline ends. This CDR3 reads CASTKGLTNTEAFF. DNA for the CDR3: TGTGCCAGCACCAAGGGACTTACGAACACTGAAGCTTTCTTT.

This chain uses TRBV18 with TRBJ2-3, with D maybe TRBD2 (6 bases). Germline V CDR1 and CDR2: KGHSH, LQKENI. The V gene lost 5 bases and the J gene lost 0 bases, with 18 bases spanning the gap. CDR3 length: 17 amino acids. The CDR3 here is CASSSAGTATSTDTQYF. The DNA for the CDR3 is TGTGCCAGCTCATCGGCCGGGACTGCGACTAGCACAGATACGCAGTATTTT.

This rearrangement joins TRBV10-3 to TRBJ2-7, with D hard to call. The CDR3 totals 14 residues. CDR1 and CDR2 from the germline V gene are ENHRY and SYGVKD. The V gene lost 3 bases and the J gene lost 5 bases, with 14 bases spanning the gap. The CDR3 loop is CAISERQARHEQYF. The CDR3 DNA reads TGTGCCATCAGTGAACGGCAAGCGCGACACGAGCAGTACTTC.

The chain carries TRBV13 and TRBJ2-5; 7 bases align to TRBD1. The CDR3 length is 16 residues. V was pared by 2 bases and J by 0 bases, with 6 bases of the junction left unmatched. Germline V gives CDR1 PRHDT, CDR2 FYEKMQ (reference sequence). CDR3 residues: CASSLKGAWYQETQYF. The CDR3 DNA follows: TGTGCCAGCAGCTTAAAGGGGGCTTGGTACCAAGAGACCCAGTACTTC.

CDR3 nucleotides: TGTGCCAGCAGCTTAGCGGTCAGGCACAATGAGCAGTTCTTC. Amino acid sequence: CASSLAVRHNEQFF. This chain uses TRBV7-9 with TRBJ2-1; D not certain. Germline V gene data show CDR1 as SEHNR and CDR2 as FQNEAQ (reference sequence). The CDR3 runs to 14 residues. V shed 0 bases and J shed 5 bases, with 8 bases lying between them. The full variable domain, with the rest looked up from reference TRBV7-9 and TRBJ2-1, is DTGVSQNPRHKITKRGQNVTFRCDPISEHNRLYWYRQTLGQGPEFLTYFQNEAQLEKSRLLSDRFSAERPKGSFSTLEIQRTEQGDSAMYLCASSLAVRHNEQFFGPGTRLTVL.

The V and J genes are TRBV7-2 and TRBJ2-1; 7 nucleotides match TRBD2. V shed 1 base, J shed 5 bases, and the junction held 5 bases outside the gene matches. The germline gives CDR1 SGHTA, CDR2 FQGNSA. This CDR3 contains 15 residues. The CDR3 loop is CASSLDPGGNNEQFF. The DNA for the CDR3 is TGTGCCAGCAGCTTAGATCCGGGGGGAAACAATGAGCAGTTCTTC.

The J gene is TRBJ1-1, the V gene TRBV30; TRBD1 agrees at 7 bases. Germline V lookup: CDR1 GTSNPN, CDR2 SVGIG (reference sequence). Trimming cost V 6 bases and J 0 bases; bases outside gene matches: 10. The CDR3 has 15 residues. The CDR3 DNA is TGTGCCTGCCAGACAGGGCCCCTCATGAACACTGAAGCTTTCTTT. This codes for CACQTGPLMNTEAFF.